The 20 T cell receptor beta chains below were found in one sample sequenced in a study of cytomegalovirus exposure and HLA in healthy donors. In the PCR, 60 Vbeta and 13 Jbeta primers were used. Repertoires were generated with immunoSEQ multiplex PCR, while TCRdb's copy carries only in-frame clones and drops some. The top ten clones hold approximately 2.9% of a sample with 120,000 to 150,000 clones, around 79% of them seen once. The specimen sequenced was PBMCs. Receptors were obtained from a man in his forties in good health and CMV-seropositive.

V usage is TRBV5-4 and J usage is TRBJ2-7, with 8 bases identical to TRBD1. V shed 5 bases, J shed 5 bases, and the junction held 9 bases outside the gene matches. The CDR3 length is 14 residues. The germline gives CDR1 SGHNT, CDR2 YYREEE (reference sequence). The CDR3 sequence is CASRSRQGSHEQYF. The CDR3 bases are TGTGCCAGCAGATCGCGACAGGGGTCCCACGAGCAGTACTTC.

The CDR3 reads CSATGTGGSNEQFF. CDR3 DNA: TGCAGCGCGACCGGGACAGGGGGGTCAAATGAGCAGTTCTTC. This sequence joins TRBV29-1 and TRBJ2-1; the match to TRBD1 covers 11 bases. Germline V gene data show CDR1 as SQVTM and CDR2 as ANQGSEA. Germline trimming cut 7 bases from V and 7 bases from J; bases unmatched to any gene: 9. The CDR3 consists of 14 residues.

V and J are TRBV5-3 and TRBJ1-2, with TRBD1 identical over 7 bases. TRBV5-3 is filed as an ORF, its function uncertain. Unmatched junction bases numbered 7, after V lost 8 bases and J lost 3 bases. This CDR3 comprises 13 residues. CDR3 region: CASNRGVHYGYTF. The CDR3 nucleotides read TGTGCCAGCAACAGGGGAGTTCACTATGGCTACACCTTC.

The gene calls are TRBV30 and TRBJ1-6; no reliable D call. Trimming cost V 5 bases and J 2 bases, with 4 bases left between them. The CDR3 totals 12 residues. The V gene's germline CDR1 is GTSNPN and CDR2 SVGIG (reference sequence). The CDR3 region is CAWEAYNSPLHF. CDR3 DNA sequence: TGTGCCTGGGAGGCCTATAATTCACCCCTCCACTTT.

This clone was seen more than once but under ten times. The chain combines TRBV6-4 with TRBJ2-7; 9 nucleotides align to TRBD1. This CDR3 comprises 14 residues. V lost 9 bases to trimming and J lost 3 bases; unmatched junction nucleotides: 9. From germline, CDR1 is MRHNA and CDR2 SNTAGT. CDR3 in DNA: TGTGCCAGAAGACGGACAGGGGTCAACTACGAGCAGTACTTC. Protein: CARRRTGVNYEQYF.

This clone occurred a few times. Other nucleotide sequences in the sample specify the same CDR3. The CDR3 region has the DNA TGTGCCTGGGACAGGCGGATGAACACTGAAGCTTTCTTT. Protein: CAWDRRMNTEAFF. The V and J genes are TRBV30 and TRBJ1-1, with D possibly matching TRBD1 (6 bases). CDR3 size: 13 residues. With 5 bases removed from V and 0 bases from J, the gap between germline ends came to 10 bases. Per germline, CDR1 GTSNPN and CDR2 SVGIG (reference sequence).

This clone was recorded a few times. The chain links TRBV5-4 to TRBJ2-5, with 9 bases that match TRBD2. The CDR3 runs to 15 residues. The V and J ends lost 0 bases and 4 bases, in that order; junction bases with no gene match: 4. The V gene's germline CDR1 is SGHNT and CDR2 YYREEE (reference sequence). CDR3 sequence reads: CASSLGAGGGETQYF. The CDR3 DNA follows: TGTGCCAGCAGCTTGGGAGCGGGAGGCGGAGAGACCCAGTACTTC. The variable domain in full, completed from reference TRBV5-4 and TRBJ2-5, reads ETGVTQSPTHLIKTRGQQVTLRCSSQSGHNTVSWYQQALGQGPQFIFQYYREEENGRGNFPPRFSGLQFPNYSSELNVNALELDDSALYLCASSLGAGGGETQYFGPGTRLLVL.

The CDR3 is CASSQGAGNTIYF. The CDR3 DNA is TGTGCCAGCAGCCAAGGGGCTGGAAACACCATATATTTT. The chain joins TRBV5-6 to TRBJ1-3; maybe TRBD1 (5 bases). CDR3 length: 13 amino acids. From germline, CDR1 is SGHDT and CDR2 YYEEEE. V lost 4 bases and J lost 2, with 7 bases in between.

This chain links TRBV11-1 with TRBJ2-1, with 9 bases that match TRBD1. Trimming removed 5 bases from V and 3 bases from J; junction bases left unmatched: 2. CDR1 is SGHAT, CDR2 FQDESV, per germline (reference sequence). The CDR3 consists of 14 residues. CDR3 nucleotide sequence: TGTGCCAGCAGCCGGGACAGGGACTACAATGAGCAGTTCTTC. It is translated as CASSRDRDYNEQFF.

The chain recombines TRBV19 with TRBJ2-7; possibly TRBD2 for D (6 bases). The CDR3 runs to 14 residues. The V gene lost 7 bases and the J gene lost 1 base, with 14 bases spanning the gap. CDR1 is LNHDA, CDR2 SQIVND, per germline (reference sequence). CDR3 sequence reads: CASMGSSGSYEQYF. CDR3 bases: TGTGCCAGTATGGGATCGAGCGGGTCCTACGAGCAGTACTTC.

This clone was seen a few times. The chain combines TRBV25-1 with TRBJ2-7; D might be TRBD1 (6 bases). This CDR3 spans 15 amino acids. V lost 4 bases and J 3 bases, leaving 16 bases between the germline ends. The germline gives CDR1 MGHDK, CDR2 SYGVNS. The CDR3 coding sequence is TGTGCCAGCAGTGGGGGCGGATCGGGACACTACGAGCAGTACTTC. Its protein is CASSGGGSGHYEQYF.

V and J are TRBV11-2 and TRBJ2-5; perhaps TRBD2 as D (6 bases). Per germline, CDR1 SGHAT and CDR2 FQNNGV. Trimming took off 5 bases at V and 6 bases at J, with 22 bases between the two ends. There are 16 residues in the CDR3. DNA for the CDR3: TGTGCCAGCAGCCGCGGGCGCGGGAACTCAAAAAAGACCCAGTACTTC. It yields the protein CASSRGRGNSKKTQYF. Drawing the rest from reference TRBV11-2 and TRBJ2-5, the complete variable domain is EAGVAQSPRYKIIEKRQSVAFWCNPISGHATLYWYQQILGQGPKLLIQFQNNGVVDDSQLPKDRFSAERLKGVDSTLKIQPAKLEDSAVYLCASSRGRGNSKKTQYFGPGTRLLVL.

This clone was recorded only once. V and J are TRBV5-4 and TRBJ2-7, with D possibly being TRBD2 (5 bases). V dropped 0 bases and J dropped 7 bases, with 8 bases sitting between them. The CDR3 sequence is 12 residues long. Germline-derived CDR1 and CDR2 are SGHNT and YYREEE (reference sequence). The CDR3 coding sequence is TGTGCCAGCAGCTTGGACGGGAAGGAGCAGTACTTC. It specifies CASSLDGKEQYF.

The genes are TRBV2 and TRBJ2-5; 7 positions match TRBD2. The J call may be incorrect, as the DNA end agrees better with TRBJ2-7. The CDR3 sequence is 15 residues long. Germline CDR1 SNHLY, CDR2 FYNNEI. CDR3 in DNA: TGTGCCAGCAGGAAGAACCGGGACTATTACTACGAGCAGTACTTC. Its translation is CASRKNRDYYYEQYF.

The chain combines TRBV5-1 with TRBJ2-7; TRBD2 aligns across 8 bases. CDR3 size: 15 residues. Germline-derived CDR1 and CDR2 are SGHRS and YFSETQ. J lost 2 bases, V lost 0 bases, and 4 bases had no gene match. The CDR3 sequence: CASSLVLADTYEQYF. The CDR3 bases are TGCGCCAGCAGCTTGGTACTAGCGGATACCTACGAGCAGTACTTC.

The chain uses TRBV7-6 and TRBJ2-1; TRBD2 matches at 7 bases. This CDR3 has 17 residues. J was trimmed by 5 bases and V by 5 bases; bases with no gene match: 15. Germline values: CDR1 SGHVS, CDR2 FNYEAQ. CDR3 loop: CASSPYTSGTPHNEQFF. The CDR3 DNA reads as TGTGCCAGCAGCCCCTATACAAGCGGGACCCCCCACAATGAGCAGTTCTTC.

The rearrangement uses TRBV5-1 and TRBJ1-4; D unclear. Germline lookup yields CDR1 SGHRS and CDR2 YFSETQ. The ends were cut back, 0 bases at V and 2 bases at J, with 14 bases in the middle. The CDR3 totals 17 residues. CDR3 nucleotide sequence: TGCGCCAGCAGCTTGGGGTTGGCGGGGAGGACTAATGAAAAACTGTTTTTT. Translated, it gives CASSLGLAGRTNEKLFF.

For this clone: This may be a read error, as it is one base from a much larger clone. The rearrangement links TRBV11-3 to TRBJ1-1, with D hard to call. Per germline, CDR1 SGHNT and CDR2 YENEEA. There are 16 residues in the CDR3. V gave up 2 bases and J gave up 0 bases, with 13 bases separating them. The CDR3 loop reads CASSLKGGRLNTEAFF. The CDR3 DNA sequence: TGTGCCAGCAGCTTAAAAGGCGGGCGGTTGAACACTGAAGCTTTCTTT.

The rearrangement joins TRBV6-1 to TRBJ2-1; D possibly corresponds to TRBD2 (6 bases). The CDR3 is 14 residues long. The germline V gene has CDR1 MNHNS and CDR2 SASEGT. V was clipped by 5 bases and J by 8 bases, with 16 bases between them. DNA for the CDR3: TGTGCCAGCAGTCCCGGGACTCCCCCAGATGAGCAGTTCTTC. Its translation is CASSPGTPPDEQFF.

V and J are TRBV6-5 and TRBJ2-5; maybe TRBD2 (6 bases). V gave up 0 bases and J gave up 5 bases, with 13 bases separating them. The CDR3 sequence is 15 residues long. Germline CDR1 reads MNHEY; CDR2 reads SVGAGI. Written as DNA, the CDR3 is TGTGCCAGCAGTTACTCATCTAGCGTAGTGGAGACCCAGTACTTC. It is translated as CASSYSSSVVETQYF.